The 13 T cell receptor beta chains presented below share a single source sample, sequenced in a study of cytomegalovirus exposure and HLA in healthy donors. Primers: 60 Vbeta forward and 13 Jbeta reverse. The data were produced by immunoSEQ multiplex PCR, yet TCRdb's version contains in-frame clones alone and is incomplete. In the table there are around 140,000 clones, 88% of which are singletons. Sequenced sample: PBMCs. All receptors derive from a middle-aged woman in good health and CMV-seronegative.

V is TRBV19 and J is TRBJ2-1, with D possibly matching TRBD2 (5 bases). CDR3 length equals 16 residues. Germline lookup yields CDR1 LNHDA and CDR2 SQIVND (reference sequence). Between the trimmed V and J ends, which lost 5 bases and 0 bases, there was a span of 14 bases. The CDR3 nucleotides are TGTGCCAGTAGTTATGTACGGGGAAGCTCCTACAATGAGCAGTTCTTC. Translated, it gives CASSYVRGSSYNEQFF.

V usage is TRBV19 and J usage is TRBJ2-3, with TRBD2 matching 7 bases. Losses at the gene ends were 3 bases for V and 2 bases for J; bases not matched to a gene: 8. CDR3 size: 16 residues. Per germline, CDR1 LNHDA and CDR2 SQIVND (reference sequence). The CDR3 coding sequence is TGTGCCAGTAGTATCCCTAGCGGACTGTACACAGATACGCAGTATTTT. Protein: CASSIPSGLYTDTQYF. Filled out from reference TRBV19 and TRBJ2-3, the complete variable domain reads DGGITQSPKYLFRKEGQNVTLSCEQNLNHDAMYWYRQDPGQGLRLIYYSQIVNDFQKGDIAEGYSVSREKKESFPLTVTSAQKNPTAFYLCASSIPSGLYTDTQYFGPGTRLTVL.

The CDR3 loop is CASSMAGRFGYTF. For the CDR3, the DNA is TGTGCCAGTAGTATGGCAGGGAGGTTCGGCTACACCTTC. The gene calls are TRBV19 and TRBJ1-2; D perhaps matches TRBD1 (5 bases). The germline CDR1 and CDR2 sequences are LNHDA and SQIVND (reference sequence). V was shortened by 3 bases and J by 8 bases, with 13 bases between the two germline ends. The CDR3 has 13 residues.

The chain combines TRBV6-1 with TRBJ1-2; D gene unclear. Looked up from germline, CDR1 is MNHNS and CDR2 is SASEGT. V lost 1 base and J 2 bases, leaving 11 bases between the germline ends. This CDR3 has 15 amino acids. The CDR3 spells CASSEGSGLNYGYTF. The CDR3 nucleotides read TGTGCCAGCAGTGAAGGTTCGGGGTTAAACTATGGCTACACCTTC.

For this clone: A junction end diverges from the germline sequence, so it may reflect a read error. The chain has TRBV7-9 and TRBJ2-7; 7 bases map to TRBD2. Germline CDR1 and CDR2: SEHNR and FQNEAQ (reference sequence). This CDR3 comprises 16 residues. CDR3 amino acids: CSSSLAELASSYEQYF. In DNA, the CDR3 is TGTTCCAGCAGCTTAGCGGAACTAGCGAGCTCCTACGAGCAGTACTTC.

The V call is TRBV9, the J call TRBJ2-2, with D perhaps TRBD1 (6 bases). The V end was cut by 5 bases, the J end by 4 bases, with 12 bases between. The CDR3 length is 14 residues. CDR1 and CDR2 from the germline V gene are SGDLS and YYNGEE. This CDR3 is CASSLQGATGELFF. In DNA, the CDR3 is TGTGCCAGCAGTTTACAGGGAGCCACCGGGGAGCTGTTTTTT.

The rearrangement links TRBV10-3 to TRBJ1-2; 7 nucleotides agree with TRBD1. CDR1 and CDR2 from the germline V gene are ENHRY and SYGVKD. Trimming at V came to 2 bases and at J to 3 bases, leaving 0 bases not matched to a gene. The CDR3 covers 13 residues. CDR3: CAISEDRDYGYTF. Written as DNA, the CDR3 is TGTGCCATCAGTGAGGACAGGGACTATGGCTACACCTTC.

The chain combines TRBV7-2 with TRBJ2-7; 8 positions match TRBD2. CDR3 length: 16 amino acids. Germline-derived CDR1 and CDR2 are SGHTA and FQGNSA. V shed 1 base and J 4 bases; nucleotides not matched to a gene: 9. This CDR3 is CASSLGPGTSSYEQYF. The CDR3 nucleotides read TGTGCCAGCAGCTTAGGACCCGGGACTAGTTCTTACGAGCAGTACTTC. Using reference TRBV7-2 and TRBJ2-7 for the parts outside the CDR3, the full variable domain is GAGVSQSPSNKVTEKGKDVELRCDPISGHTALYWYRQSLGQGLEFLIYFQGNSAPDKSGLPSDRFSAERTGGSVSTLTIQRTQQEDSAVYLCASSLGPGTSSYEQYFGPGTRLTVT.

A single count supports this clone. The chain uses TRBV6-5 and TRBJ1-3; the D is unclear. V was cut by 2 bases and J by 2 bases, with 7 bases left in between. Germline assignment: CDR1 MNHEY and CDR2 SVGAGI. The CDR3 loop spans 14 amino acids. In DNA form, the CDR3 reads TGTGCCAGCAGTTACGGCATGACTGGAAACACCATATATTTT. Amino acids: CASSYGMTGNTIYF.

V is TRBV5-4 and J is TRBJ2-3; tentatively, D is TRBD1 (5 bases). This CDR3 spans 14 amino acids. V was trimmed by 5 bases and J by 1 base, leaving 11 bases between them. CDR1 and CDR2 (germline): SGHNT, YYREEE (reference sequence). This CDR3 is CASSLEGGTDTQYF. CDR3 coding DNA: TGTGCCAGCAGTCTCGAAGGGGGCACAGATACGCAGTATTTT.

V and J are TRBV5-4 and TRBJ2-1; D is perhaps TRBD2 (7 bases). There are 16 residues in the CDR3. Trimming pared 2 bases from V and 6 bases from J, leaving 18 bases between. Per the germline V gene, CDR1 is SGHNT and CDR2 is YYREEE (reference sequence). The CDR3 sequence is CASSFLLGEGGNEQFF. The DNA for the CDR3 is TGTGCCAGCAGCTTCCTTTTGGGGGAGGGGGGCAATGAGCAGTTCTTC.

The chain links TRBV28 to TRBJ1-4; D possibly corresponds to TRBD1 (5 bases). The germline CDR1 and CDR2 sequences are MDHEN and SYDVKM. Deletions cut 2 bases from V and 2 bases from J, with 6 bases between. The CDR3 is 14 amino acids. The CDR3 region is CASSLPGTNEKLFF. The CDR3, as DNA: TGTGCCAGCAGTTTACCAGGGACTAATGAAAAACTGTTTTTT.

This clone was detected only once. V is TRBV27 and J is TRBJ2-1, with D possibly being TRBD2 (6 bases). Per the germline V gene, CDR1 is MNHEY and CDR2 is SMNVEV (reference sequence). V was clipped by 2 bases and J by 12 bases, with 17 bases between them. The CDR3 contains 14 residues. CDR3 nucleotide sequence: TGTGCCAGCAGTTTAAAGGGTCTAGGGAGGAGGCAGTTCTTC. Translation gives CASSLKGLGRRQFF.